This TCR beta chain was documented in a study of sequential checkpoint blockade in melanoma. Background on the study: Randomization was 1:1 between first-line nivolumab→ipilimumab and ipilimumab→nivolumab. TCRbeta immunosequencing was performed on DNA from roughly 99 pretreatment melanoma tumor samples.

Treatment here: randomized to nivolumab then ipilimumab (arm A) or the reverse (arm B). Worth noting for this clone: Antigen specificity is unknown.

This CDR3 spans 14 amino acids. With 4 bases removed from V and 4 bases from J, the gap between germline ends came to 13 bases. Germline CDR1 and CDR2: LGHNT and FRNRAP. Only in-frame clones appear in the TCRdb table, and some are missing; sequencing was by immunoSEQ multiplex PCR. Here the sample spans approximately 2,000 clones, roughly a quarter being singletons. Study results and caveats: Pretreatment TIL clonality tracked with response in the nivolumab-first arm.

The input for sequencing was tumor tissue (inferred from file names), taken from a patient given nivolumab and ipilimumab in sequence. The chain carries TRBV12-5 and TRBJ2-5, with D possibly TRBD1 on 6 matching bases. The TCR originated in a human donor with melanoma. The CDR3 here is CASGSPQGGETQYF. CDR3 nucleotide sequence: TGTGCTAGTGGTTCCCCCCAAGGGGGAGAGACCCAGTACTTC.